The subject of this entry is one T cell receptor (beta chain). Its antigen is still unknown. The study ran its PCR with 60 Vbeta and 13 Jbeta primers. The data were produced by immunoSEQ multiplex PCR, yet TCRdb's version contains in-frame clones alone and is incomplete. The table records approximately 100,000 clones, 60% to 85% of them present only once. This CDR3 comprises 14 residues. Trimming removed 5 bases at V and 2 bases at J, with 16 bases between. In germline, CDR1 is SQVTM, CDR2 ANQGSEA. The record originates from a study of cytomegalovirus exposure and HLA in healthy donors. Study-wide context: Earlier, 90 million to 140 million unique TCR beta sequences were recovered from around 200 million T cells by an analysis.

Notes on the study in general: Researchers counted around 180 TCR beta chains as cytomegalovirus-associated. Later analysis demonstrated an association between a missense DCLRE1C variant and TCR beta V- and J-gene trimming. Published work reported that the classifier diagnosed cytomegalovirus status with high specificity and sensitivity.

The chain combines TRBV29-1 with TRBJ2-7; weak D call: TRBD1 (6 bases). The sample consisted of PBMCs. This clonotype was obtained from a female donor in good health and CMV-seronegative. The CDR3, as DNA: TGCAGCGTTCGGGCCGGGACACAAACCTACGAGCAGTACTTC. It yields the protein CSVRAGTQTYEQYF.